Listed below are T cell receptor beta chains from one sample, sequenced in a study of blood T cell repertoires in COVID-19. TCRdb keeps only in-frame clones here, not all; method: immunoSEQ multiplex PCR. The sample lists 410,000 or so clones; 75% to 90% were seen once. The sample was peripheral blood. These receptors originate from a woman between 40 and 50 years old with COVID-19, enrolled during active disease. Each CDR3 is given with its conserved first and last residue.

v_gene: TRBV7-2
j_gene: TRBJ2-3
CDR3aa: CASIPSGRFPDTQYF

v_gene: TRBV27
j_gene: TRBJ2-1
CDR3aa: CASSLGIAAHFTGSRNEQFF

v_gene: TRBV10-3
j_gene: TRBJ1-1
CDR3aa: CAISESRGYTEAFF

v_gene: TRBV9
j_gene: TRBJ1-1
CDR3aa: CASSVGRTGGLGNTEAFF

v_gene: TRBV9
j_gene: TRBJ2-2
CDR3aa: CASSVQTFTGELFF

v_gene: TRBV19
j_gene: TRBJ2-7
CDR3aa: CASGQAFAYEQYF

v_gene: TRBV6-9
j_gene: TRBJ1-1
CDR3aa: CASSYSPGVNTEAFF

v_gene: TRBV3-1/TRBV3-2
j_gene: TRBJ2-5
CDR3aa: CASSQDSIGVPQETQYF

v_gene: TRBV29-1
j_gene: TRBJ1-1
CDR3aa: CSVEGRGQNTEAFF

v_gene: TRBV6-5
j_gene: TRBJ1-6
CDR3aa: CASQGLYNSPLHF

v_gene: TRBV28
j_gene: TRBJ2-7
CDR3aa: CATWQGGQGYEQYF

v_gene: TRBV9
j_gene: TRBJ1-4
CDR3aa: CASSVEGRKDEKLFF

v_gene: TRBV7-3
j_gene: TRBJ1-2
CDR3aa: CASSLQGTNYGYTF

v_gene: TRBV5-1
j_gene: TRBJ2-3
CDR3aa: CASSLVGGTSGRLSTDTQYF

v_gene: TRBV7-3
j_gene: TRBJ2-1
CDR3aa: CASGLADNEQFF

v_gene: TRBV27
j_gene: TRBJ1-1
CDR3aa: CASRAGTISGRGTEAFF

v_gene: TRBV7-8
j_gene: TRBJ1-1
CDR3aa: CASSLVQGTEAFF

v_gene: TRBV18
j_gene: TRBJ1-4
CDR3aa: CASSPTSGEKLFF

v_gene: TRBV5-4
j_gene: TRBJ2-2
CDR3aa: CASSPTRDSTGELFF

v_gene: TRBV7-9
j_gene: TRBJ2-7
CDR3aa: CAAAVANEQYF

v_gene: TRBV27
j_gene: TRBJ1-6
CDR3aa: CASSGGQGNSPLHF

v_gene: TRBV5-1
j_gene: TRBJ1-5
CDR3aa: CASSLTGRNNQPQHF

v_gene: TRBV2
j_gene: TRBJ2-7
CDR3aa: CASSKTGYEQYF

v_gene: TRBV7-9
j_gene: TRBJ1-4
CDR3aa: CASSLTAGGEKLFF

v_gene: TRBV27
j_gene: TRBJ1-1
CDR3aa: CASSLRGANTEAFF

v_gene: TRBV12-3/TRBV12-4
j_gene: TRBJ2-5
CDR3aa: CASSLRETQYF

v_gene: TRBV10-3
j_gene: TRBJ2-2
CDR3aa: CANGLGRTGELFF

v_gene: TRBV24-1
j_gene: TRBJ2-2
CDR3aa: CATHDRGELFF

v_gene: TRBV28
j_gene: TRBJ2-7
CDR3aa: CASTKGGTGNYEQYF